The clone carrying this TCR beta chain was detected only a few times. The sample belongs to a study of blood T cells in healthy people across ages. PCR was performed a second time for about 6 to 11 cycles using a sample-barcoded 5' primer and a J-beta primer mix. Every cDNA was tagged by a template-switch adaptor with 12 random nucleotides. CDR3-containing paired-end reads numbered at least 2.5 million in each sample. TCRdb recomputed calls from the 5' RACE reads with MiXCR, one row per CDR3 protein. The sample lists approximately 880,000 distinct CDR3 sequences, about 48% occurring once. Donors each provided 8 to 10 milliliters of peripheral blood. With 8 bases removed from V and 11 bases from J, the gap between germline ends came to 18 bases. Germline V gene data show CDR1 as MNHEY and CDR2 as SVGEGT. The CDR3 is 12 amino acids.

The clonotype was recovered from a young man in good health. This rearrangement joins TRBV6-2 or TRBV6-3 to TRBJ2-5; D perhaps matches TRBD1 (5 bases). Sample: blood. The CDR3 here is CASRSQGSQQYF. CDR3 DNA: TGTGCCAGCCGATCGCAGGGTTCTCAGCAGTACTTC.